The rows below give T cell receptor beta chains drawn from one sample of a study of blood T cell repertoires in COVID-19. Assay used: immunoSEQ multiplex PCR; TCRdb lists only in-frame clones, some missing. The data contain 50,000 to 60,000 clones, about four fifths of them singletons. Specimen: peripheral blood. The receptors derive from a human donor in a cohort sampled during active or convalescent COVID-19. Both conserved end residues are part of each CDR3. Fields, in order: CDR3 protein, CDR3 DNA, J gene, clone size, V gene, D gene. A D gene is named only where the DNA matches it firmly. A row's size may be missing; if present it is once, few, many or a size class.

cdr3_aa: CASSRSGVSGSYEQYF; cdr3_nt: TGCGCCAGCAGCCGGTCGGGGGTTTCAGGCTCCTACGAGCAGTACTTC; j_call: TRBJ2-7; clone_size: once; v_call: TRBV5-1; d_call: -
cdr3_aa: CASSYSSAGTGNTIYF; cdr3_nt: TGTGCCAGCAGTTACTCTTCCGCAGGGACTGGAAACACCATATATTTT; j_call: TRBJ1-3; clone_size: -; v_call: TRBV6-5; d_call: -
cdr3_aa: CASSTRQGRQYF; cdr3_nt: TGTGCCAGCAGCACCAGACAGGGTCGTCAGTACTTC; j_call: TRBJ2-4; clone_size: -; v_call: TRBV21-1; d_call: -
cdr3_aa: CASSLAGQGQWETQYF; cdr3_nt: TGCGCCAGCAGCTTGGCGGGACAGGGCCAGTGGGAGACCCAGTACTTC; j_call: TRBJ2-5; clone_size: once; v_call: TRBV5-1; d_call: TRBD1
cdr3_aa: CASSVGPSRNEKLFF; cdr3_nt: TGTGCCAGCAGCGTAGGCCCATCGCGGAATGAAAAACTGTTTTTT; j_call: TRBJ1-4; clone_size: -; v_call: TRBV9; d_call: -
cdr3_aa: CASSLRAGGPGNHHNEQFF; cdr3_nt: TGTGCCAGCAGCTTGAGGGCGGGGGGGCCTGGAAACCACCACAATGAGCAGTTCTTC; j_call: TRBJ2-1; clone_size: -; v_call: TRBV7-2; d_call: TRBD2
cdr3_aa: CASSQETGGKTYGYTF; cdr3_nt: TGTGCCAGCAGCCAAGAGACAGGGGGCAAAACCTATGGCTACACCTTC; j_call: TRBJ1-2; clone_size: -; v_call: TRBV4-2; d_call: TRBD1
cdr3_aa: CASRTTGTDTQYF; cdr3_nt: TGTGCCAGTAGAACGACAGGGACAGATACGCAGTATTTT; j_call: TRBJ2-3; clone_size: -; v_call: TRBV19; d_call: TRBD1
cdr3_aa: CASSLLGAGYNEQFF; cdr3_nt: TGCGCCAGCAGCTTGCTAGGGGCGGGGTACAATGAGCAGTTCTTC; j_call: TRBJ2-1; clone_size: -; v_call: TRBV5-1; d_call: -
cdr3_aa: CASSPLGTGTDTQYF; cdr3_nt: TGTGCCAGCAGTCCCCTTGGGACAGGGACAGATACGCAGTATTTT; j_call: TRBJ2-3; clone_size: -; v_call: TRBV6-2/TRBV6-3; d_call: TRBD1
cdr3_aa: CASSLESTGGRFHIYF; cdr3_nt: TGTGCCAGCAGCTTAGAATCTACAGGGGGACGTTTTCACATATATTTT; j_call: TRBJ1-3; clone_size: -; v_call: TRBV7-2; d_call: TRBD1
cdr3_aa: CASSPLSGGKNEQFF; cdr3_nt: TGTGCCAGCAGCCCACTAAGCGGGGGGAAAAATGAGCAGTTCTTC; j_call: TRBJ2-1; clone_size: -; v_call: TRBV7-2; d_call: TRBD2
cdr3_aa: CASSFLGTPNTEAFF; cdr3_nt: TGTGCCAGCAGCTTCCTTGGGACTCCGAACACTGAAGCTTTCTTT; j_call: TRBJ1-1; clone_size: -; v_call: TRBV7-2; d_call: -
cdr3_aa: CASTERGRFTGELFF; cdr3_nt: TGTGCCAGCACCGAGAGGGGGCGCTTCACCGGGGAGCTGTTTTTT; j_call: TRBJ2-2; clone_size: -; v_call: TRBV5-6; d_call: TRBD1
cdr3_aa: CASSLRRTGSGTDTQYF; cdr3_nt: TGTGCCAGCAGCTTACGAAGGACAGGGTCAGGCACAGATACGCAGTATTTT; j_call: TRBJ2-3; clone_size: -; v_call: TRBV7-6; d_call: TRBD1
cdr3_aa: CASSFGQDGQPQHF; cdr3_nt: TGTGCCAGCAGCTTCGGACAGGACGGTCAGCCCCAGCATTTT; j_call: TRBJ1-5; clone_size: -; v_call: TRBV7-8; d_call: TRBD1